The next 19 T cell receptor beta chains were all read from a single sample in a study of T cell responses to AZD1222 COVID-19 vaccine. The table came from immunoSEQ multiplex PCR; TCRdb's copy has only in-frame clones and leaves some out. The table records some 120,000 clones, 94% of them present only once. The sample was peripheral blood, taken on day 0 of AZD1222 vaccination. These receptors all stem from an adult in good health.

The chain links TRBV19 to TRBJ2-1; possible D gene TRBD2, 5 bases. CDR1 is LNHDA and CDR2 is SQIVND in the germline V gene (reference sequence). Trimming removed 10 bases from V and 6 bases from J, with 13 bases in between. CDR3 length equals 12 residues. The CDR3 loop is CATSIRGNEQFF. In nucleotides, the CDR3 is TGTGCCACCTCAATACGGGGCAATGAGCAGTTCTTC.

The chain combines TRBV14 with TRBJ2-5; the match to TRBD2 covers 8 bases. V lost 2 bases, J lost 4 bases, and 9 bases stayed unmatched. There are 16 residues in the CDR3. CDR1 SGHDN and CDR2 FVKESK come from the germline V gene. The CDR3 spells CASSQPYVRGAETQYF. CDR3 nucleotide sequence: TGTGCCAGCAGCCAACCGTATGTGCGGGGGGCAGAGACCCAGTACTTC. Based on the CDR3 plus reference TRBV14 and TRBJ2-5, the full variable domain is EAGVTQFPSHSVIEKGQTVTLRCDPISGHDNLYWYRRVMGKEIKFLLHFVKESKQDESGMPNNRFLAERTGGTYSTLKVQPAELEDSGVYFCASSQPYVRGAETQYFGPGTRLLVL.

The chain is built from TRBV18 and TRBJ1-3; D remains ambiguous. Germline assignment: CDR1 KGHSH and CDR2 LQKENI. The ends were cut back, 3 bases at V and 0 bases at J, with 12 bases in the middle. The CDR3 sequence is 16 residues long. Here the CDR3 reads CASSPSDGSSGNTIYF. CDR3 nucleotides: TGTGCCAGCTCACCCTCGGACGGTAGCTCTGGAAACACCATATATTTT.

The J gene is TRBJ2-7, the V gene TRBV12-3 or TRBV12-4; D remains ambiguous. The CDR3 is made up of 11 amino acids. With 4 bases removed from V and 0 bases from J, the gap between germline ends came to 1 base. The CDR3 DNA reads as TGTGCCAGCAGTTACTCCTACGAGCAGTACTTC. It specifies CASSYSYEQYF.

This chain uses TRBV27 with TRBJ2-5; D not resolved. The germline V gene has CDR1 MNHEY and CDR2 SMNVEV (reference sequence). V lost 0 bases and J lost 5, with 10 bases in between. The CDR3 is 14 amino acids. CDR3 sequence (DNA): TGTGCCAGCAGTTTATCAGGGATCGTTGAGACCCAGTACTTC. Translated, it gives CASSLSGIVETQYF.

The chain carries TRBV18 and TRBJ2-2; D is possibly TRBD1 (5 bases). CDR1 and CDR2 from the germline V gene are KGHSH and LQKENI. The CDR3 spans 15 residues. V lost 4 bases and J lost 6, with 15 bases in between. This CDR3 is CASSQGWGSAGELFF. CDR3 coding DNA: TGTGCCAGCTCACAAGGCTGGGGCTCAGCCGGGGAGCTGTTTTTT.

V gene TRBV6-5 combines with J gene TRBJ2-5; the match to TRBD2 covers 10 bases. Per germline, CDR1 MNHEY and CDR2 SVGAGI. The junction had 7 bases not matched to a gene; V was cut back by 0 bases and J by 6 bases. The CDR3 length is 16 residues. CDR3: CASSYSASGSWKTQYF. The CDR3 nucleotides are TGTGCCAGCAGTTACTCGGCTAGCGGGAGTTGGAAGACCCAGTACTTC.

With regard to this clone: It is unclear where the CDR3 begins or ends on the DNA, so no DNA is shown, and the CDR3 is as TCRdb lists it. The CDR3 reads CSVATGTSGSRKYF. The gene calls are TRBV29-1 and TRBJ2-7; whether TRBD2, the table's D call, matches the DNA was not checked. The length of the CDR3 is 14 amino acids, counting both ends. Germline V CDR1 and CDR2: SQVTM, ANQGSEA.

The CDR3 DNA is TGTGCCAGCTCCTCTAAACAAATGAACACTGAAGCTTTCTTT. Protein: CASSSKQMNTEAFF. The V and J genes are TRBV18 and TRBJ1-1; no clear D gene. CDR1 KGHSH and CDR2 LQKENI come from the germline V gene. V lost 6 bases, J lost 0 bases, and 11 bases lay in between. The CDR3 extends over 14 amino acids.

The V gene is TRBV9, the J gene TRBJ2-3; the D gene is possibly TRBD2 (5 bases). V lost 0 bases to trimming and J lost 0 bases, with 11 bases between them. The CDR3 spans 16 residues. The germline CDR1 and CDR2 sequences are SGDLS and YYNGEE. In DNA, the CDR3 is TGTGCCAGCAGCGTAGCTACTCGGACTAGCACAGATACGCAGTATTTT. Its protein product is CASSVATRTSTDTQYF.

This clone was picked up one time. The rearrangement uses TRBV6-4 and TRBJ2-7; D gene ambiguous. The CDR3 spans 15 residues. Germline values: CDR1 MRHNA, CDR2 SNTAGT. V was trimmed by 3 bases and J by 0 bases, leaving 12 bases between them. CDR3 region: CASSEDDASSYEQYF. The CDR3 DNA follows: TGTGCCAGCAGTGAGGACGACGCGAGCTCCTACGAGCAGTACTTC.

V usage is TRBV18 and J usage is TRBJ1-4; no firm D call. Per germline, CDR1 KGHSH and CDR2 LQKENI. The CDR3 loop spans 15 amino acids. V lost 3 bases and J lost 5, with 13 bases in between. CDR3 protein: CASSPAPWANEKLFF. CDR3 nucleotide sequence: TGTGCCAGCTCACCGGCCCCATGGGCGAATGAAAAACTGTTTTTT.

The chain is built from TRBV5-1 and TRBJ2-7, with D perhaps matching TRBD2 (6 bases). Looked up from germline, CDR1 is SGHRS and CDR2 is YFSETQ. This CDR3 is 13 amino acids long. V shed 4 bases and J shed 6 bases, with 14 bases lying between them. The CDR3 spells CASSLDGGSEQYF. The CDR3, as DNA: TGCGCCAGCAGCCTGGACGGGGGTAGCGAGCAGTACTTC. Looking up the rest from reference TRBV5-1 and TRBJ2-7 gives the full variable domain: KAGVTQTPRYLIKTRGQQVTLSCSPISGHRSVSWYQQTPGQGLQFLFEYFSETQRNKGNFPGRFSGRQFSNSRSEMNVSTLELGDSALYLCASSLDGGSEQYFGPGTRLTVT.

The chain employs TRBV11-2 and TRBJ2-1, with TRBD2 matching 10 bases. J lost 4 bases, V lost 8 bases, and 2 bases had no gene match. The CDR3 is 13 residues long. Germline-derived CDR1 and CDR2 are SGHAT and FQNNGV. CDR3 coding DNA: TGTGCCAGCGGGACTAGCGTGTACAATGAGCAGTTCTTC. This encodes CASGTSVYNEQFF. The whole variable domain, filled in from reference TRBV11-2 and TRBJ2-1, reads EAGVAQSPRYKIIEKRQSVAFWCNPISGHATLYWYQQILGQGPKLLIQFQNNGVVDDSQLPKDRFSAERLKGVDSTLKIQPAKLEDSAVYLCASGTSVYNEQFFGPGTRLTVL.

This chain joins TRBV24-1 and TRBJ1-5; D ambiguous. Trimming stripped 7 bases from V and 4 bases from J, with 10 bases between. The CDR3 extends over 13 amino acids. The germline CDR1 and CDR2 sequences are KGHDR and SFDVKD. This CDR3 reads CATSADGNQPQHF. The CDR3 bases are TGTGCCACCAGCGCGGACGGGAATCAGCCCCAGCATTTT.

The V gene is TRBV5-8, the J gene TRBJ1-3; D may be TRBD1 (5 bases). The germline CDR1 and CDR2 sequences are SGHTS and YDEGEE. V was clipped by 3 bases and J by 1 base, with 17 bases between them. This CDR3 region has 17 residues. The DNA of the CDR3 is TGTGCCAGCAGCTCTCGACAGCCGGAGAGGTCTGGAAACACCATATATTTT. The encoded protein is CASSSRQPERSGNTIYF. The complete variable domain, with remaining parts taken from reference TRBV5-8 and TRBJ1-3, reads EAGVTQSPTHLIKTRGQQATLRCSPISGHTSVYWYQQALGLGLQFLLWYDEGEERNRGNFPPRFSGRQFPNYSSELNVNALELEDSALYLCASSSRQPERSGNTIYFGEGSWLTVV.

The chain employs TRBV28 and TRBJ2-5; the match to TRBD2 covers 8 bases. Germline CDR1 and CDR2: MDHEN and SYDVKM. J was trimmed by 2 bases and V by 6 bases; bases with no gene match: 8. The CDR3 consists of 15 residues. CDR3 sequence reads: CASSSGASGQETQYF. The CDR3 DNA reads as TGTGCCAGCAGCTCAGGGGCTAGCGGGCAAGAGACCCAGTACTTC.

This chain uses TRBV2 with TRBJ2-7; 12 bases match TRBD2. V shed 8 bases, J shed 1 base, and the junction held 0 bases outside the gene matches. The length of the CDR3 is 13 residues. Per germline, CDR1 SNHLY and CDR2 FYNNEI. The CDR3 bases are TGTGCCAGCGGGACTAGCGGGTCCTACGAGCAGTACTTC. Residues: CASGTSGSYEQYF.

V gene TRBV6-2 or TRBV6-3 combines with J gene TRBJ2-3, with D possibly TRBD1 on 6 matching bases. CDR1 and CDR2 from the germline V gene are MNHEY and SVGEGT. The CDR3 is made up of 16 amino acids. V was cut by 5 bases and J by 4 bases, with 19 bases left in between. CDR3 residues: CASSLYRPGEADTQYF. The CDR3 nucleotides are TGTGCCAGCAGTCTCTACCGCCCAGGGGAAGCAGATACGCAGTATTTT.